This T cell receptor (beta chain) stems from a study of T-cell memory formation after mild COVID-19. Comment on this clonotype: Its antigen remains unidentified.

MiXCR, run by TCRdb on the 5' RACE reads, gives a single entry per CDR3 protein. The table shows 260,000 or so distinct CDR3 sequences, with 15% to 20% occurring only once. The study, taken as a whole, reports: The main location of contracting CD4+ clones was CM and EM, and that of contracting CD8+ clones was EMRA. Within pre-infection memory, some responding clones were found, suggesting cross-reactive memory joined. The second-wave clones peaking on day 37 were not confirmed as SARS-CoV-2-specific.

With 2 bases clipped from V and 2 bases from J, the junction kept 8 bases outside the gene matches. The germline V gene has CDR1 MGHDK and CDR2 SYGVNS. The CDR3 consists of 17 residues. Sequenced sample: PBMCs or a T cell subset sorted from them (not recorded which). The clonotype originates from a man younger than 30 who had mild COVID-19 (a few samples of this study predate the infection). Cell type and time point are not known. The rearrangement links TRBV25-1 to TRBJ2-5, with TRBD1 matching over 10 bases. CDR3 nucleotides: TGTGCCAGCAGTGAACGGCTGGGGACAGGGGTGCAAGAGACCCAGTACTTC. Translated: CASSERLGTGVQETQYF.